The sample holds many counts of the clone carrying this TCR beta chain. TCR beta CDR3 sequences were amplified from RNA transcripts. HTBI primers were used for first-round RT-PCR of the TCR CDR3. TCRdb redid the calling of the multiplex PCR reads with MiXCR, one entry per CDR3 protein. The sample records about 360,000 distinct CDR3 sequences, 13% being singletons. The ends lost 0 bases at V and 1 base at J; junction bases unmatched: 8. Germline V gene data show CDR1 as DFQATT and CDR2 as SNEGSKA (reference sequence). The length of the CDR3 is 17 residues. This record belongs to a study of T cells in Graves' hyperthyroidism and ophthalmopathy.

The chain joins TRBV20-1 to TRBJ2-5; 10 nucleotides match TRBD2. This receptor was taken from a man aged 30 to 45 with Graves' hyperthyroidism that later progressed to Graves' ophthalmopathy. Sequencing used blood. The CDR3 reads CSARDFRLAGVQETQYF. The CDR3 DNA is TGCAGTGCTAGAGATTTTCGACTAGCGGGCGTCCAAGAGACCCAGTACTTC.